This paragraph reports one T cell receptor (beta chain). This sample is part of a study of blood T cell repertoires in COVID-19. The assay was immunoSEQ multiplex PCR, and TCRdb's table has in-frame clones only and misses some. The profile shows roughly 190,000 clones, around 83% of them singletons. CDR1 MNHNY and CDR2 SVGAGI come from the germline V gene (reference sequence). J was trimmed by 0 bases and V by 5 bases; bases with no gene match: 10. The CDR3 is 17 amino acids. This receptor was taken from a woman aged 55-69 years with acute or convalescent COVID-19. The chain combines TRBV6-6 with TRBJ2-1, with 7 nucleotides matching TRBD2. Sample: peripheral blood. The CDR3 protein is CASSPRGLAVSYNEQFF. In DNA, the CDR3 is TGTGCCAGCAGTCCCCGCGGCCTAGCGGTCTCCTACAATGAGCAGTTCTTC.